Sequencing of this T cell receptor (beta chain) was carried out in a study of shared T cell receptors in the human thymus. Profiling relied on immunoSEQ multiplex PCR, and the TCRdb table lists in-frame clones only, not all of them. The sample has over 650,000 clones, around 87% seen once. Germline V CDR1 and CDR2: MNHEY, SMNVEV (reference sequence). After removal of 4 bases from V and 6 bases from J, the junction contained 10 bases not matched to a gene. The CDR3 totals 16 residues. Separately, the same data were catalogued under a study of human thymus T cells. As reported in that work: Among the donors, all were healthy Finnish infants having corrective surgery for congenital heart defects. During corrective heart surgery, resections were taken, and the thymus tissue came from them. Within thymic and blood repertoires, V and J gene usage appeared to be biased.

The source material was thymocytes. The receptor was derived from a boy less than two years old with a congenital heart defect. The rearrangement joins TRBV27 to TRBJ1-2, with 11 positions matching TRBD1. In DNA form, the CDR3 reads TGTGCCAGCAGTTCGTATCCGGGACAGGGGGGGGATGGCTACACCTTC. Encoded protein: CASSSYPGQGGDGYTF.